Each of the 30 T cell receptor delta chains below was sequenced from the same sample in a study of gammadelta T cells in human blood. TCRdb used CATT to re-call clones from the RT-PCR reads. In the table there are roughly 1,000 delta-chain clones, about 34% of which are singletons. The sequenced sample was Vgamma9Vdelta2 gamma-delta T cells from infant blood. Receptors were obtained from a human donor.

As concerns this clone: With a far larger clone one base away, a read error is the likely cause. Within the sample, other DNA sequences also encode this same CDR3. The V call is TRDV2, the J call TRDJ1, with TRDD3 identical over 11 bases. TCRdb records no J gene; here it was assigned by comparing the DNA to germline. The CDR3 consists of 19 residues. The germline V gene has CDR1 GEAIGNYY and CDR2 EKD. Germline trimming cut 5 bases from V and 0 bases from J; bases unmatched to any gene: 16. The CDR3 here is CACGPRLGDTPQYTDKLIF. CDR3 sequence (DNA): TGTGCCTGTGGTCCGCGATTGGGGGATACGCCCCAATACACCGATAAACTCATCTTT.

As regards this clone: The amino acid sequence in TCRdb belongs to a much larger clone and departs from this DNA's translation at residue 13, likely a sequencing read error; the sequence shown is translated from the DNA. J is TRDJ2 and V is TRDV2; 12 bases are a match to TRDD3. Since TCRdb gives no J gene, matching the DNA to germline was used here to assign it. The CDR3 has 16 residues. Germline CDR1 and CDR2: GEAIGNYY and EKD. CDR3 in amino acids: CACDILGDTLTARLFF. The CDR3 DNA sequence: TGTGCCTGTGACATACTGGGGGATACTTTGACAGCACGACTCTTCTTT.

This clone has just a few counts. A far larger clone is just one base off, so this is likely a read error. The rearrangement joins TRDV2 to TRDJ3; 9 bases are a match to TRDD3. The J gene comes from matching the DNA to germline here; TCRdb lacks it. The CDR3 has 18 amino acids. CDR1 is GEAIGNYY and CDR2 is EKD in the germline V gene. The CDR3 DNA follows: TGTGCCAGTGACACCGCGGGGATACGCTCCTGGGACACCCGACAGATGTTTTTC. This codes for CASDTAGIRSWDTRQMFF.

By share of the sample, this clone is medium-sized. A single base separates this from a much larger clone, so it may be a read error. The chain is built from TRDV2 and TRDJ3; 13 bases fit TRDD3. The germline V gene encodes CDR1 GEAIGNYY and CDR2 EKD. The CDR3 consists of 18 residues. The CDR3 sequence is CASDTGGYASWDTRQMFF. CDR3 nucleotide sequence: TGTGCCAGTGATACTGGGGGATACGCCTCCTGGGACACCCGACAGATGTTTTTC.

Regarding this clone: A far larger clone is off by one base, so a read error is likely. This sequence joins TRDV2 and TRDJ1; 12 bases agree with TRDD3. Germline CDR1 is GEAIGNYY and CDR2 is EKD. This CDR3 contains 15 residues. Losses at the gene ends were 4 bases for V and 1 base for J; bases not matched to a gene: 3. CDR3 DNA sequence: TGTGCCTGTGATTGCTGGGGGATACGCACCGATAAACTCATCTTT. Translation: CACDCWGIRTDKLIF.

As concerns this clone: A far larger clone is one base from this, pointing to a likely read error. The J gene is TRDJ3, the V gene TRDV2; TRDD3 matches at 11 bases. The J gene was missing in TCRdb and was found by matching the end of the DNA to germline. The CDR3 runs to 20 residues. Per the germline V gene, CDR1 is GEAIGNYY and CDR2 is EKD. DNA of the CDR3: TGTGCCTGTGACACGATATATGGGGGATACGCCCCCTGGAACACCCGACAGATGTTTTTC. Translating it yields CACDTIYGGYAPWNTRQMFF.

With regard to this clone: TCRdb attributes to this sequence the protein of a much larger clone, which differs from the DNA translation at residue 15; a read error is likely, and the protein displayed is translated from the DNA. This rearrangement joins TRDV2 to TRDJ3; 9 bases are a match to TRDD3. No J gene was available from TCRdb, and it was assigned here by a germline match of the DNA. The CDR3 is 19 amino acids. Looked up from germline, CDR1 is GEAIGNYY and CDR2 is EKD. The CDR3 DNA reads TGTGCCTGTGACACCGTGGGGGATAGTAGCTCCTGGGACACCCAACAGATGTTTTTC. This gives the protein CACDTVGDSSSWDTQQMFF.

This clone is categorized as medium-sized. A read error may be the cause here, since a much bigger clone is one base away. The chain joins TRDV2 to TRDJ2; TRDD3 matches at 13 bases. Germline V gives CDR1 GEAIGNYY, CDR2 EKD. This CDR3 contains 18 residues. The CDR3 DNA sequence: TGTGCCAGTGACACAATTACTGGGGGATACGTAGGTACAGCACAACTCTTCTTT. Amino acids: CASDTITGGYVGTAQLFF.

About this clone itself: This likely came from a read error, as a far larger clone is one base away. The V and J genes are TRDV2 and TRDJ2; the match to TRDD3 covers 10 bases. The CDR3 has 16 amino acids. CDR1 GEAIGNYY and CDR2 EKD come from the germline V gene. This CDR3 reads CACDTVGDTLTEQLFF. CDR3 DNA: TGTGCCTGTGACACCGTGGGGGATACTTTGACAGAACAACTCTTCTTT.

This clone was seen more than once but under ten times. This likely reflects a read error, since a far larger clone is one base away. The same CDR3 arises from other DNA sequences in this sample as well. The chain employs TRDV2 and TRDJ2, with 13 bases fitting TRDD3. Germline V gene lookup returns CDR1 GEAIGNYY and CDR2 EKD. CDR3 length: 18 residues. The V segment lost 1 base and the J segment 5 bases; nucleotides outside the gene matches: 9. CDR3 sequence (DNA): TGTGCCTGTGACACAATTACTGGGGGATACGTGGGTACAGCACAACTCTTCTTT. Amino acid sequence: CACDTITGGYVGTAQLFF.

In regard to this clone: Compared with germline, one end of the junction differs, possibly owing to a read error. The chain combines TRDV2 with TRDJ3; 9 bases are shared with TRDD3. Germline V gene lookup returns CDR1 GEAIGNYY and CDR2 EKD. This CDR3 spans 18 amino acids. CDR3 sequence (DNA): TGTGCCAGTGACACTGGGGGACCTAGCTCCTGGGACACCCGACAGATGTTTTTC. Translating it yields CASDTGGPSSWDTRQMFF.

In this sample, this clone turned up once. TCRdb records a much larger clone's protein for this DNA, with a difference at residue 13 that likely arises from a read error; the protein given is the translation of the DNA. This chain joins TRDV2 and TRDJ3; TRDD3 might be the D (6 bases). TCRdb supplies no J gene; here it was assigned by aligning the nucleotide sequence to germline. The CDR3 has 19 residues. The germline CDR1 and CDR2 sequences are GEAIGNYY and EKD. The CDR3 bases are TGTGCCTGTGACACCGTAAAAATACCGAGCTCCTGGGGCACCCGACAGATGTTTTTC. Its protein is CACDTVKIPSSWGTRQMFF.

A word on this clone: This probably arose from a read error, given a far larger clone one base away. Other DNA sequences within the sample encode an identical CDR3. The gene calls are TRDV2 and TRDJ1; the D is unclear. The J gene was not available in TCRdb and was assigned here by matching the DNA to germline segments. CDR1 is GEAIGNYY, CDR2 EKD, per germline. V lost 0 bases and J 1 base, leaving 14 bases between the germline ends. The CDR3 totals 16 residues. This CDR3 is CACDTVGGSPTDKLIF. CDR3 nucleotide sequence: TGTGCCTGTGACACCGTGGGTGGGTCGCCCACCGATAAACTCATCTTT.

In the case of this clone: It differs at one base from a far larger clone, so likely a read error. The sample contains more than one DNA sequence encoding this CDR3. The chain combines TRDV2 with TRDJ1; D remains unclear. TCRdb supplies no J gene; here it was assigned by aligning the nucleotide sequence to germline. The CDR3 consists of 16 residues. Deletions cut 4 bases from V and 1 base from J, with 18 bases between. The germline V gene has CDR1 GEAIGNYY and CDR2 EKD. Here the CDR3 DNA reads TGTGCCTGTGATACCGTAGGTGGGTCGCCCACCGATAAACTCATCTTT. It translates to CACDTVGGSPTDKLIF.

This clone was seen more than once but under ten times. The likely explanation is a read error, given a far larger clone one base away. The chain uses TRDV2 and TRDJ3; D perhaps matches TRDD3 (5 bases). Deletions cut 0 bases from V and 0 bases from J, with 8 bases between. Germline-derived CDR1 and CDR2 are GEAIGNYY and EKD. CDR3 length: 17 amino acids. CDR3 in amino acids: CACDTTWGSWDTRQMFF. In DNA form, the CDR3 reads TGTGCCTGTGACACCACTTGGGGCTCCTGGGACACCCGACAGATGTTTTTC.

This clone has just a few counts. A read error is possible here, since a much larger clone lies one base away. The chain links TRDV2 to TRDJ3; the match to TRDD3 covers 11 bases. Germline CDR1 and CDR2: GEAIGNYY and EKD. The CDR3 runs 18 residues. The CDR3 nucleotides are TGTGCCAGTGACCTACTGGGGGATAGCTCCTGGGACACCCGACAGATGTTTTTC. It specifies CASDLLGDSSWDTRQMFF.

As regards this clone: A single base is all that separates this from a far larger clone, so a read error is likely. V usage is TRDV2 and J usage is TRDJ2; 12 positions match TRDD3. The ends lost 2 bases at V and 0 bases at J; junction bases unmatched: 12. The CDR3 has 20 residues. The V gene's germline CDR1 is GEAIGNYY and CDR2 EKD. The CDR3 loop reads CACDNVLGDTGLTLTAQLFF. CDR3 DNA: TGTGCCTGTGACAATGTACTGGGGGATACTGGGTTAACTTTGACAGCACAACTCTTCTTT.

This clone was picked up a small number of times. This is likely an artifact of a read error, given a far larger clone one base away. The V gene is TRDV2, the J gene TRDJ1, with TRDD3 matching 10 bases. The J gene is not listed in TCRdb, so it was assigned here from a DNA match to germline. This CDR3 region has 17 residues. Trimming cost V 4 bases and J 2 bases; bases outside gene matches: 12. CDR1 GEAIGNYY and CDR2 EKD come from the germline V gene. CDR3 in amino acids: CACDPIPILGDTDKLIF. CDR3 bases: TGTGCCTGTGATCCTATACCCATACTGGGGGATACCGATAAACTCATCTTT.

This clone is termed large. Additional DNA sequences in this sample encode the identical CDR3. The chain has TRDV2 and TRDJ1, with TRDD3 matching 12 bases. The junction had 10 bases not matched to a gene; V was cut back by 0 bases and J by 0 bases. CDR3 size: 19 residues. The germline CDR1 and CDR2 sequences are GEAIGNYY and EKD. CDR3 sequence (DNA): TGTGCCTGTGACACCGTGTTTACTGGGGGATACAAATACACCGATAAACTCATCTTT. This codes for CACDTVFTGGYKYTDKLIF.

The chain uses TRDV2 and TRDJ1, with 7 nucleotides matching TRDD3. As TCRdb names no J gene, one was assigned here on the basis of a DNA match to germline. The CDR3 covers 18 residues. Germline assignment: CDR1 GEAIGNYY and CDR2 EKD. The V segment lost 1 base and the J segment 0 bases; nucleotides outside the gene matches: 13. Written as DNA, the CDR3 is TGTGCCTGTGACACTGGGGGACCTAGCTCCTGGGACACCGATAAACTCATCTTT. Protein: CACDTGGPSSWDTDKLIF.

A remark on this clone: This likely traces to a read error, being one base from a far larger clone. V gene TRDV2 combines with J gene TRDJ3, with a possible D match to TRDD3 (6 bases). The J gene, left out of TCRdb, was set here by checking the DNA against germline. Germline V gene data show CDR1 as GEAIGNYY and CDR2 as EKD. The V end lost 1 base, the J end lost 0 bases, and 18 bases lay between the germline ends. The CDR3 consists of 20 residues. In DNA, the CDR3 is TGTGCCTGTGACACGACTGTATGGGGATTAAGCTCCTGGGACACCCGACAGATGTTTTTC. Amino acid sequence: CACDTTVWGLSSWDTRQMFF.

This clone showed up just a few times. A single base is all that separates this from a far larger clone, so a read error is likely. The V and J genes are TRDV2 and TRDJ1, with TRDD3 matching 11 bases. The CDR3 is 19 amino acids. After removal of 6 bases from V and 0 bases from J, the junction contained 17 bases not matched to a gene. Germline lookup yields CDR1 GEAIGNYY and CDR2 EKD. In DNA form, the CDR3 reads TGTGCCTGTAGCCGCCGAATGGGGGATACGGAGGAGTACACCGATAAACTCATCTTT. This gives the protein CACSRRMGDTEEYTDKLIF.

For this clone: A far larger clone is one nucleotide away, so this likely arose from a read error. The chain joins TRDV2 to TRDJ3; 9 bases are a match to TRDD3. Germline V gene lookup returns CDR1 GEAIGNYY and CDR2 EKD. V shed 3 bases and J 0 bases; nucleotides not matched to a gene: 8. The CDR3 spans 19 residues. CDR3 sequence reads: CACDAGTGGSSWDTRQMFF. In DNA form, the CDR3 reads TGTGCCTGTGACGCCGGTACTGGGGGAAGCTCCTGGGACACCCGACAGATGTTTTTC.

Relative to its sample, this clone is large (0.1 to 1%). J is TRDJ3 and V is TRDV2, with 9 nucleotides matching TRDD3. Germline assignment: CDR1 GEAIGNYY and CDR2 EKD. This CDR3 spans 19 amino acids. The V segment lost 0 bases and the J segment 0 bases; nucleotides outside the gene matches: 5. In DNA form, the CDR3 reads TGTGCCTGTGACACCGGTACTGGGGGAAGCTCCTGGGACACCCGACAGATGTTTTTC. It specifies CACDTGTGGSSWDTRQMFF.

As concerns this clone: Translating this DNA gives a protein that differs at residue 12 from the TCRdb one, which belongs to a much larger clone; a read error is likely, and the protein shown is this translation. The chain uses TRDV2 and TRDJ2, with 10 positions matching TRDD3. Germline CDR1 is GEAIGNYY and CDR2 is EKD. The CDR3 contains 15 residues. The CDR3 here is CACDVLGDLTAKLFF. CDR3 DNA sequence: TGTGCCTGTGACGTACTGGGGGATTTGACAGCAAAACTCTTCTTT.

This clone appeared a few times. Since a far larger clone is one base different, this is likely a read error. The rearrangement uses TRDV2 and TRDJ3; possibly TRDD3 for D (6 bases). TCRdb leaves out the J gene; it was filled in here by matching the DNA to germline. The CDR3 sequence is 16 residues long. Germline V gives CDR1 GEAIGNYY, CDR2 EKD. The chain's CDR3 is CACDGLGAWYTRQMFF. The CDR3 nucleotides are TGTGCCTGTGATGGACTGGGAGCCTGGTACACCCGACAGATGTTTTTC.

In regard to this clone: This likely reflects a read error, since a far larger clone is one base away. The J gene is TRDJ1, the V gene TRDV2; 13 bases map to TRDD3. Germline V CDR1 and CDR2: GEAIGNYY, EKD. This CDR3 has 19 residues. J lost 2 bases, V lost 3 bases, and 14 bases had no gene match. The CDR3 is CACDLCTGGYGIETDKLIF. The CDR3 nucleotides read TGTGCCTGTGACCTTTGTACTGGGGGATACGGGATCGAGACCGATAAACTCATCTTT.

For this clone: The protein TCRdb gives is from a much larger clone and does not agree with this DNA's translation at residue 8, likely a read error; the protein shown here comes from the DNA. The genes are TRDV2 and TRDJ2, with D perhaps matching TRDD3 (6 bases). TCRdb lists no J gene, so it was determined here by aligning the DNA to germline. This CDR3 has 16 residues. Germline values: CDR1 GEAIGNYY, CDR2 EKD. Trimming removed 3 bases at V and 9 bases at J, with 22 bases between. CDR3 residues: CACDQGRVIRVPQLFF. The CDR3 DNA follows: TGTGCCTGTGACCAGGGCCGGGTGATACGAGTCCCACAACTCTTCTTT.

By share, this clone ranks as large. This chain uses TRDV2 with TRDJ3; the match to TRDD3 covers 11 bases. CDR1 and CDR2 (germline): GEAIGNYY, EKD. V lost 0 bases, J lost 1 base, and 7 bases stayed unmatched. The CDR3 runs 20 residues. CDR3 DNA: TGTGCCTGTGACACCGTGATGGGGGATACGCAATCCTGGGACACCCGACAGATGTTTTTC. This translates into CACDTVMGDTQSWDTRQMFF.

This clone has just one count. The TCRdb protein comes from a much larger clone and disagrees with this DNA's translation at residue 14, likely due to a read error; the protein given here is derived from the DNA. The chain joins TRDV2 to TRDJ3, with D possibly being TRDD3 (6 bases). The J gene is absent in TCRdb and was assigned here via DNA matching to germline. This CDR3 contains 18 residues. The germline V gene has CDR1 GEAIGNYY and CDR2 EKD. As DNA, the CDR3 is TGTGCCTGTGACACTTCCTGGGGAGTCTCCTGGGACACCCAACAGATGTTTTTC. Amino acids: CACDTSWGVSWDTQQMFF.